This T cell receptor (beta chain) was retrieved from a study of cytotoxic CD8 clonotypes in ibrutinib-treated CLL. Study-level background: The study included around twelve relapsed/refractory and 15 treatment-naive patients; roughly 18 had IGHV unmutated disease.

Whole-study findings and limits: Once treatment began, public clonotypes, which were uncommon, contracted or stayed stable. Clonality grew at ibrutinib response; at progression, it decreased back toward baseline.

Note on this clone: Antigen unknown.

This CDR3 is 17 amino acids long. Per germline, CDR1 MNHNS and CDR2 SASEGT. V was pared by 0 bases and J by 2 bases, with 15 bases between. Target depth was 1 in 200,000 to 1 in 1 million T cells, about 10x per clonotype. Here immunoSEQ multiplex PCR was the method, and the copy in TCRdb shows in-frame clones only, minus some. Of 50,000 to 70,000 clones listed, roughly 49% are singletons. This TCR derives from a human donor with chronic lymphocytic leukemia. The rearrangement links TRBV6-1 to TRBJ2-3; tentatively, D is TRBD1 or TRBD2 (5 bases each). Sample: PBMCs, taken at disease progression, from a patient treated with ibrutinib. The CDR3 nucleotides are TGTGCCAGCAGTGAAGCGGGGGACGGGTGGGTCACAGATACGCAGTATTTT. Translation gives CASSEAGDGWVTDTQYF.